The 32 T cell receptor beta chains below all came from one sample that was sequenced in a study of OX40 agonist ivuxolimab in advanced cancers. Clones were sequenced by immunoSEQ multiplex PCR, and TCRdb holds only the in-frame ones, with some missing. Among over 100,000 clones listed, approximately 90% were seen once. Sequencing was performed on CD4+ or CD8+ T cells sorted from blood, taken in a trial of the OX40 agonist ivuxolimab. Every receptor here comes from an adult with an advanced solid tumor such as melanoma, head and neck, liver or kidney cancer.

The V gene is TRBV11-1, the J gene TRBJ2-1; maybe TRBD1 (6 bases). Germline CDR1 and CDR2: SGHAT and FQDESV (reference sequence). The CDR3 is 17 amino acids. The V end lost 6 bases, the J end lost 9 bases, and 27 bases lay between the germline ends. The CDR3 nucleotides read TGTGCCAGCAGGCAAAAGACAGGTAGGGGATTTGCTGGTGAGCAGTTCTTC. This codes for CASRQKTGRGFAGEQFF.

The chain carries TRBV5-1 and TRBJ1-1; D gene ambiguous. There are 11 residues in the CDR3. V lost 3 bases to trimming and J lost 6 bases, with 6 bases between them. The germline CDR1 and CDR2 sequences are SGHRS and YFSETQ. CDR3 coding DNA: TGCGCCAGCAGCTCGGACTCTGAAGCTTTCTTT. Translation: CASSSDSEAFF.

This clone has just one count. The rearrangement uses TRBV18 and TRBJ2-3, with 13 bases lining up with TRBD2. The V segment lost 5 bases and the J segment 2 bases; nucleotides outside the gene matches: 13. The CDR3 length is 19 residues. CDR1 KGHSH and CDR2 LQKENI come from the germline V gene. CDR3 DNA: TGTGCCAGCTCAGCCCAAGTGATCACTAGCGGGGGGGCCACAGATACGCAGTATTTT. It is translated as CASSAQVITSGGATDTQYF.

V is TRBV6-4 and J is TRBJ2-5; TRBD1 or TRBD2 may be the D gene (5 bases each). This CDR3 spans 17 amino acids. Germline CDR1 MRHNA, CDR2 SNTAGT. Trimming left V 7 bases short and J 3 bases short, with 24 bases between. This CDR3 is CASNGLGAAKSKETQYF. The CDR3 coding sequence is TGTGCCAGCAACGGACTTGGGGCAGCAAAGTCCAAAGAGACCCAGTACTTC.

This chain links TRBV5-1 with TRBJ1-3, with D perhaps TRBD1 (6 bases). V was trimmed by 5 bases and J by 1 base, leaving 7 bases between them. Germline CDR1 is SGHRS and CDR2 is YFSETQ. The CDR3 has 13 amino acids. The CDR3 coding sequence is TGCGCCAGCAGAACAGGGTCTGGAAACACCATATATTTT. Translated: CASRTGSGNTIYF. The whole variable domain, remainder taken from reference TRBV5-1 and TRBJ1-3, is KAGVTQTPRYLIKTRGQQVTLSCSPISGHRSVSWYQQTPGQGLQFLFEYFSETQRNKGNFPGRFSGRQFSNSRSEMNVSTLELGDSALYLCASRTGSGNTIYFGEGSWLTVV.

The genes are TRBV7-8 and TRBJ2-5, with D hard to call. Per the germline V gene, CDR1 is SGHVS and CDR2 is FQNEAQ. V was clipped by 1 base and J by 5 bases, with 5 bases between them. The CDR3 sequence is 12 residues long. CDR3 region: CASSLGSETQYF. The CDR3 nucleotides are TGTGCCAGCAGCTTAGGTAGCGAGACCCAGTACTTC.

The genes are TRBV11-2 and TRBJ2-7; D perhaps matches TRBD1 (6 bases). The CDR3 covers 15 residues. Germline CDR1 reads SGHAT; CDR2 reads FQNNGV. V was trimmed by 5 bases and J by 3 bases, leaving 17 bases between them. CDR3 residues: CASSTESGVGYEQYF. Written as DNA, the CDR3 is TGTGCCAGCAGCACGGAGTCAGGGGTGGGCTACGAGCAGTACTTC.

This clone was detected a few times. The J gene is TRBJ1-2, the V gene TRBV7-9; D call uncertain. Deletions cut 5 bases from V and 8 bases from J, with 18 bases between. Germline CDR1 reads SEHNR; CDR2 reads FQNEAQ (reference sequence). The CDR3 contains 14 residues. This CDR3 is CASSRWSGSDGYTF. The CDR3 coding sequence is TGTGCCAGCAGCCGATGGTCGGGATCCGACGGCTACACCTTC. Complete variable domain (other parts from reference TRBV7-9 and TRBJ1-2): DTGVSQNPRHKITKRGQNVTFRCDPISEHNRLYWYRQTLGQGPEFLTYFQNEAQLEKSRLLSDRFSAERPKGSFSTLEIQRTEQGDSAMYLCASSRWSGSDGYTFGSGTRLTVV.

The chain's CDR3 is CASRSPGQGTFF. The CDR3, as DNA: TGTGCCAGCAGATCCCCAGGACAGGGGACGTTCTTC. The chain recombines TRBV6-5 with TRBJ2-1; TRBD1 matches 9 bases. The CDR3 length is 12 residues. The germline gives CDR1 MNHEY, CDR2 SVGAGI. Germline trimming cut 6 bases from V and 15 bases from J; bases unmatched to any gene: 9.

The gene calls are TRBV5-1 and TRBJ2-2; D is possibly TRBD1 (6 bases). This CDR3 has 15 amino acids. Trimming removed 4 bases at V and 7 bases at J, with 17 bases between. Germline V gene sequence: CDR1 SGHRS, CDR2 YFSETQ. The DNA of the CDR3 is TGCGCCAGCAGCGGCGGACAGAACCTGGGCGGGGAGCTGTTTTTT. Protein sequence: CASSGGQNLGGELFF.

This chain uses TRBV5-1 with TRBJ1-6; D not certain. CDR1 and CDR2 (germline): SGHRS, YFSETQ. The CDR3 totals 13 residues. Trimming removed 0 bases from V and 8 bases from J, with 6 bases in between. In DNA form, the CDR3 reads TGCGCCAGCAGCTTGGTATGGGATTCACCCCTCCACTTT. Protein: CASSLVWDSPLHF.

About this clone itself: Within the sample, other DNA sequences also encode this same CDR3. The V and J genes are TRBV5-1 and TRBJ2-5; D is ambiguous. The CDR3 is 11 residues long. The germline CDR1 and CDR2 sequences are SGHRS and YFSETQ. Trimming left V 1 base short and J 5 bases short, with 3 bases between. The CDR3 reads CASSLRETQYF. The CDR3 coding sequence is TGCGCCAGCAGCTTGAGGGAGACCCAGTACTTC.

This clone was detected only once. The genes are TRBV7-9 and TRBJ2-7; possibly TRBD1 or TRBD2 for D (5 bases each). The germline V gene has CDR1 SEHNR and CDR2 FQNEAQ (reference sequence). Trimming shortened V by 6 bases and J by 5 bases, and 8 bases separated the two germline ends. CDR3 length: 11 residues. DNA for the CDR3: TGTGCCAGCAGGGGGACCAACGAGCAGTACTTC. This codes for CASRGTNEQYF. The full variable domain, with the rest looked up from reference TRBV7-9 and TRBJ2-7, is DTGVSQNPRHKITKRGQNVTFRCDPISEHNRLYWYRQTLGQGPEFLTYFQNEAQLEKSRLLSDRFSAERPKGSFSTLEIQRTEQGDSAMYLCASRGTNEQYFGPGTRLTVT.

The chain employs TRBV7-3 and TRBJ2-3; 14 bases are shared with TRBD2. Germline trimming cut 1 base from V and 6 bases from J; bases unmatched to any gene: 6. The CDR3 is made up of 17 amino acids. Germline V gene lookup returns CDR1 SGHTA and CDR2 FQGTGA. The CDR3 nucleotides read TGTGCCAGCAGCTTAAGCGGGACTAGCGGGGGTGGTGATACGCAGTATTTT. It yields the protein CASSLSGTSGGGDTQYF.

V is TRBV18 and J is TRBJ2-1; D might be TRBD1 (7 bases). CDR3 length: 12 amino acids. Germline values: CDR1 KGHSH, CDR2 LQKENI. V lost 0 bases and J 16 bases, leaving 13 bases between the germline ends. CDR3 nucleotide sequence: TGTGCCAGCTCACCACCGGAGGGGGCCCCTTTCTTC. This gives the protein CASSPPEGAPFF.

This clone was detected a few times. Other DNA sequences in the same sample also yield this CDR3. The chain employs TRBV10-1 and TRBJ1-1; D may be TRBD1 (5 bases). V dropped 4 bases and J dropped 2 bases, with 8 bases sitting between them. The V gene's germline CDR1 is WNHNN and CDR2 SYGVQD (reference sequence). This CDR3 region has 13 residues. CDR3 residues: CASSAQVNTEAFF. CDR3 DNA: TGCGCCAGCAGTGCACAGGTAAACACTGAAGCTTTCTTT.

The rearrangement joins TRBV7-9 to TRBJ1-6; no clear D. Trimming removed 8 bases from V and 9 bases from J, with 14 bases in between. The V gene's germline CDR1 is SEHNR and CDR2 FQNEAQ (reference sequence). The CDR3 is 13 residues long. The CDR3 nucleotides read TGTGCCAGCGCCGTTGGTTCGGGTTCACCCCTCCACTTT. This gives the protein CASAVGSGSPLHF.

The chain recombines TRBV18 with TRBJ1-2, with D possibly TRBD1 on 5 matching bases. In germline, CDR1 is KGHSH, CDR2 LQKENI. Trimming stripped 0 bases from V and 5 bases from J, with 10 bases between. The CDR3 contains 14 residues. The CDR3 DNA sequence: TGTGCCAGCTCACCACCCCAGGGAAAGTATGGCTACACCTTC. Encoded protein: CASSPPQGKYGYTF.

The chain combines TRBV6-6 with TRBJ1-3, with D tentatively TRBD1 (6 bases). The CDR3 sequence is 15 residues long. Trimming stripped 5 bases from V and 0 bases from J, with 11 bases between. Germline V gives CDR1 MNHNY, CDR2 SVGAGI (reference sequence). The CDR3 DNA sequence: TGTGCCAGCAGTCTAACAGGGACCTCTGGAAACACCATATATTTT. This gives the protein CASSLTGTSGNTIYF.

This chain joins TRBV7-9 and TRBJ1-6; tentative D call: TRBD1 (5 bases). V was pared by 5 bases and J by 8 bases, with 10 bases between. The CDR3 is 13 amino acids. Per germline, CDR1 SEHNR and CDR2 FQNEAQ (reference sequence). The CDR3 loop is CASSPARDSPLHF. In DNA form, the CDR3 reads TGTGCCAGCAGCCCTGCCAGGGATTCACCCCTCCACTTT.

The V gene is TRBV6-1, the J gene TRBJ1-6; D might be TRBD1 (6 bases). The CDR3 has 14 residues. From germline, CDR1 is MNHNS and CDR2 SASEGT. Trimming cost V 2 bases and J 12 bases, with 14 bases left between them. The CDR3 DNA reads TGTGCCAGCAGTGAAACCGACAGGATAGTACCCCTCCACTTT. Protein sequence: CASSETDRIVPLHF.

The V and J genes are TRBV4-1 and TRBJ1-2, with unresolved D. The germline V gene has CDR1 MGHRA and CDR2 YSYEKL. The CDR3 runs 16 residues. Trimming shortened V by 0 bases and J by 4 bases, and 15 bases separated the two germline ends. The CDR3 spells CASSQDFGDTTYGYTF. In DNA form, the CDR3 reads TGCGCCAGCAGCCAAGATTTTGGAGATACAACCTATGGCTACACCTTC.

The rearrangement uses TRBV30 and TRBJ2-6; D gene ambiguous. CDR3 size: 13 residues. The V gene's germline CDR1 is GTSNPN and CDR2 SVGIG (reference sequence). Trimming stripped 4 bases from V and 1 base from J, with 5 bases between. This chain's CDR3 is CAWMGSGANVLTF. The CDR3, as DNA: TGTGCCTGGATGGGATCTGGGGCCAACGTCCTGACTTTC.

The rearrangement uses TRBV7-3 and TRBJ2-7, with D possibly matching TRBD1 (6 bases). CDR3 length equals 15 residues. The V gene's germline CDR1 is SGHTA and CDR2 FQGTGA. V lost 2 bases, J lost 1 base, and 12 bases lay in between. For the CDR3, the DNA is TGTGCCAGCAGCTTAGAGGCAGGGGATTCCTACGAGCAGTACTTC. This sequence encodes CASSLEAGDSYEQYF.

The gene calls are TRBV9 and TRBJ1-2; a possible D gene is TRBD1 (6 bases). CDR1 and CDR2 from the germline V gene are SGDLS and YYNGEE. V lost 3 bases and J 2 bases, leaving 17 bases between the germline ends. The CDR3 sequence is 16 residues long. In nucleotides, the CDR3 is TGTGCCAGCAGCGGGGCCGGGGGCACAGGCAACTATGGCTACACCTTC. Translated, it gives CASSGAGGTGNYGYTF.

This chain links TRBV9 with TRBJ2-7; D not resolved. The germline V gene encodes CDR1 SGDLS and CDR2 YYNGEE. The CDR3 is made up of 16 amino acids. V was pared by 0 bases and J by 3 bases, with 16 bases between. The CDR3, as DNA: TGTGCCAGCAGCGTAGGTGCTTCCACTCTGAGCTACGAGCAGTACTTC. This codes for CASSVGASTLSYEQYF.

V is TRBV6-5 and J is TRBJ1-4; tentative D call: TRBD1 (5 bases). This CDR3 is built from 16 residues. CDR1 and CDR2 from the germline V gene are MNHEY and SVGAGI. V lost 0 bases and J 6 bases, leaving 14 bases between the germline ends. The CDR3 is CASSYSTPTVDEKLFF. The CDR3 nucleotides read TGTGCCAGCAGTTACTCGACCCCGACAGTCGATGAAAAACTGTTTTTT.

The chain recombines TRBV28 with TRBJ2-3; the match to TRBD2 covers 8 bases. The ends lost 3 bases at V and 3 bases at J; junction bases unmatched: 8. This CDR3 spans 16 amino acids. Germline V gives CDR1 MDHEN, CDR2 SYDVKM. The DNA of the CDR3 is TGTGCCAGCAGTTTGGACTGGCGGGGGGATACAGATACGCAGTATTTT. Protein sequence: CASSLDWRGDTDTQYF.

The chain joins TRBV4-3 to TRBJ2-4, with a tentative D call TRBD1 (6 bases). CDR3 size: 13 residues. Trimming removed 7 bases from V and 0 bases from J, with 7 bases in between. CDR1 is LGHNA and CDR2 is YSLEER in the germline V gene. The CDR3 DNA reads TGCGCCAGCAACAGGGTAGCCAAAAACATTCAGTACTTC. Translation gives CASNRVAKNIQYF.

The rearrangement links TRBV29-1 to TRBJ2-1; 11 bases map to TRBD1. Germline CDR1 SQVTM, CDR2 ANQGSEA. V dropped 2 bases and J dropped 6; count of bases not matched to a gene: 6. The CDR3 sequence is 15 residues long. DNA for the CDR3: TGCAGCGTTGAAAGGACAGGGGGCGTCAGCAATGAGCAGTTCTTC. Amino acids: CSVERTGGVSNEQFF.

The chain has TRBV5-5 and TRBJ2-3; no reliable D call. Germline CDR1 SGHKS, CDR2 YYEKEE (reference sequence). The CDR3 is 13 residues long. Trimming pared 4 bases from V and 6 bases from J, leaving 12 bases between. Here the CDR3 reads CASSDRVTDTQYF. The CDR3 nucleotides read TGTGCCAGCAGCGACCGGGTGACGGATACGCAGTATTTT. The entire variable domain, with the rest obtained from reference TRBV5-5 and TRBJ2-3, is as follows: DAGVTQSPTHLIKTRGQQVTLRCSPISGHKSVSWYQQVLGQGPQFIFQYYEKEERGRGNFPDRFSARQFPNYSSELNVNALLLGDSALYLCASSDRVTDTQYFGPGTRLTVL.

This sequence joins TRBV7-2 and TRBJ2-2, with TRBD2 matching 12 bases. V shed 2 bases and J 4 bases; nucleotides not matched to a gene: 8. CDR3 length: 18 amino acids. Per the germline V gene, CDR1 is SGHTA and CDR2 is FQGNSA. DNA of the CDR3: TGTGCCAGCAGCTTACCTAGCGGGGGGGCCTTGGTCACCGGGGAGCTGTTTTTT. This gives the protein CASSLPSGGALVTGELFF.